Following are 10 T cell receptor beta chains from one sample sequenced in a study of cytomegalovirus exposure and HLA in healthy donors. The primer mix had 60 Vbeta and 13 Jbeta primers. The table came from immunoSEQ multiplex PCR; TCRdb's copy has only in-frame clones and leaves some out. The data show 150,000 to 200,000 clones, more than 65% seen once. The material sequenced was PBMCs. These receptors came from a woman in her 30s in good health and CMV-seropositive.

This clone has a single count. J is TRBJ1-3 and V is TRBV11-2, with TRBD1 as a possible D gene (5 bases). CDR1 and CDR2 (germline): SGHAT, FQNNGV. There are 15 residues in the CDR3. V was trimmed by 1 base and J by 0 bases, leaving 7 bases between them. For the CDR3, the DNA is TGTGCCAGCAGCTTAGGGGGGGTCTCTGGAAACACCATATATTTT. It is translated as CASSLGGVSGNTIYF.

This chain links TRBV7-3 with TRBJ2-3, with D possibly being TRBD2 (6 bases). CDR1 is SGHTA and CDR2 is FQGTGA in the germline V gene. This CDR3 is built from 15 residues. With 1 base removed from V and 1 base from J, the gap between germline ends came to 9 bases. Here the CDR3 DNA reads TGTGCCAGCAGCTTAATCGGGGGAGGCACAGATACGCAGTATTTT. Translated, it gives CASSLIGGGTDTQYF.

This clone was seen only a few times. The chain combines TRBV5-1 with TRBJ2-7, with 8 bases that match TRBD2. J gave up 4 bases and V 1 base, and 1 base lay outside the gene matches. This CDR3 spans 13 amino acids. CDR1 and CDR2 (germline): SGHRS, YFSETQ. CDR3 nucleotides: TGCGCCAGCAGCTTGACTAGCGGATACGAGCAGTACTTC. This translates into CASSLTSGYEQYF.

The chain links TRBV7-9 to TRBJ1-1; D gene unclear. Trimming left V 4 bases short and J 1 base short, with 10 bases between. Germline V lookup: CDR1 SEHNR, CDR2 FQNEAQ (reference sequence). CDR3 length equals 14 residues. CDR3 region: CASSSLRQNTEAFF. CDR3 nucleotide sequence: TGTGCCAGCAGCTCCCTTAGACAGAACACTGAAGCTTTCTTT.

The chain employs TRBV18 and TRBJ2-4; no firm D call. This CDR3 is built from 14 residues. Trimming left V 1 base short and J 2 bases short, with 6 bases between. From germline, CDR1 is KGHSH and CDR2 LQKENI. CDR3 coding DNA: TGTGCCAGCTCACCACTGGCCACCAAAAACATTCAGTACTTC. This gives the protein CASSPLATKNIQYF. The full variable domain, in which reference TRBV18 and TRBJ2-4 provide the parts outside the CDR3, is NAGVMQNPRHLVRRRGQEARLRCSPMKGHSHVYWYRQLPEEGLKFMVYLQKENIIDESGMPKERFSAEFPKEGPSILRIQQVVRGDSAAYFCASSPLATKNIQYFGAGTRLSVL.

The chain links TRBV5-6 to TRBJ2-7, with 9 bases lining up with TRBD1. CDR3 length: 14 amino acids. Germline CDR1 and CDR2: SGHDT and YYEEEE. The ends lost 1 base at V and 6 bases at J; junction bases unmatched: 5. The CDR3 region is CASSLRDREGEQYF. The CDR3, as DNA: TGTGCCAGCAGCTTGCGGGACAGGGAGGGCGAGCAGTACTTC.

A few counts support this clone. V usage is TRBV5-1 and J usage is TRBJ2-7; 7 bases agree with TRBD1. The CDR3 covers 16 residues. V lost 3 bases, J lost 3 bases, and 12 bases stayed unmatched. Germline lookup yields CDR1 SGHRS and CDR2 YFSETQ. The CDR3 nucleotides are TGCGCCAGCAGCTGGGGGAATAGACAGGGCTACTACGAGCAGTACTTC. It yields the protein CASSWGNRQGYYEQYF. Supplemented by reference TRBV5-1 and TRBJ2-7, the full variable domain reads KAGVTQTPRYLIKTRGQQVTLSCSPISGHRSVSWYQQTPGQGLQFLFEYFSETQRNKGNFPGRFSGRQFSNSRSEMNVSTLELGDSALYLCASSWGNRQGYYEQYFGPGTRLTVT.

This sequence joins TRBV28 and TRBJ1-1; TRBD1 might be the D (5 bases). Trimming shortened V by 5 bases and J by 5 bases, and 12 bases separated the two germline ends. Germline CDR1 is MDHEN and CDR2 is SYDVKM. CDR3 length equals 13 residues. The CDR3 protein is CASSRDSWTEAFF. The CDR3 coding sequence is TGTGCCAGCAGTCGGGACTCCTGGACTGAAGCTTTCTTT. The full variable domain, rest sourced from reference TRBV28 and TRBJ1-1, is DVKVTQSSRYLVKRTGEKVFLECVQDMDHENMFWYRQDPGLGLRLIYFSYDVKMKEKGDIPEGYSVSREKKERFSLILESASTNQTSMYLCASSRDSWTEAFFGQGTRLTVV.

V gene TRBV29-1 combines with J gene TRBJ2-1, with 13 positions matching TRBD2. Per germline, CDR1 SQVTM and CDR2 ANQGSEA. Germline trimming cut 7 bases from V and 4 bases from J; bases unmatched to any gene: 7. This CDR3 is built from 15 residues. CDR3 DNA sequence: TGCAGCGCCGAGGGACTAGCGGGGTCTTACAATGAGCAGTTCTTC. Translated, it gives CSAEGLAGSYNEQFF.

This clone was detected a few times. This chain uses TRBV7-9 with TRBJ2-1, with TRBD2 matching 8 bases. Germline V gene data show CDR1 as SEHNR and CDR2 as FQNEAQ (reference sequence). Germline trimming cut 4 bases from V and 4 bases from J; bases unmatched to any gene: 6. The CDR3 sequence is 15 residues long. The CDR3 here is CASSSPAGGYNEQFF. Here the CDR3 DNA reads TGTGCCAGCAGCTCCCCGGCGGGGGGATACAATGAGCAGTTCTTC.